This paragraph reports one T cell receptor (beta chain). The antigen is not known. The data belong to a study of early stage breast cancer tumors. Background on the study: Approximately 10-fold was the mean read coverage per sample. Findings and caveats of the study: Enriched TCRB sequences shared across patients were mostly commonly generated sequences.

The V segment lost 0 bases and the J segment 6 bases; nucleotides outside the gene matches: 7. CDR3 size: 16 residues. Germline V gene sequence: CDR1 SGDLS, CDR2 YYNGEE. The method was immunoSEQ multiplex PCR; TCRdb's version includes in-frame clones alone and lacks a portion of them. The repertoire has tens of thousands of clones, 65% to 75% of them found once; the top ten carry approximately 31%. The sequence derives from a person between 50 and 60 years old with breast cancer. The sample was blood. V and J are TRBV9 and TRBJ2-7, with 12 nucleotides matching TRBD2. The CDR3 region is CASSVGPSGREGEQYF. As DNA, the CDR3 is TGTGCCAGCAGCGTAGGGCCTAGCGGGAGGGAAGGCGAGCAGTACTTC.